Listed below are T cell receptor beta chains from one sample, sequenced in a study of blood T cell repertoires in COVID-19. Clones were read by immunoSEQ multiplex PCR, and TCRdb kept only the in-frame ones, dropping some. The table has more than 9,000 clones, around 90% seen once; the top ten hold about 22%. The sequencing input was peripheral blood. These receptors were obtained from a woman aged 60-75 years with active COVID-19. The CDR3 runs from the conserved cysteine through the conserved F or W. Fields, in order: D gene, clone size, V gene, J gene, CDR3 protein, CDR3 DNA. D genes are given only for firm matches. Where a row states a size, it is once, few, many or the class of an expanded clone; other rows omit it.

D: NA; size: NA; V: TRBV7-9; J: TRBJ2-7; CDR3: CASSSQGSGAYEQYF; DNA: TGTGCCAGCAGCTCCCAGGGTTCTGGTGCCTACGAGCAGTACTTC
D: TRBD2; size: NA; V: TRBV15; J: TRBJ2-4; CDR3: CATSRGGGGRVVNIQYF; DNA: TGTGCCACCAGCAGAGGGGGAGGCGGGAGGGTCGTGAACATTCAGTACTTC
D: TRBD1; size: NA; V: TRBV4-1; J: TRBJ1-5; CDR3: CASSQSGTGGNQPQHF; DNA: TGCGCCAGCAGCCAAAGCGGGACAGGGGGCAATCAGCCCCAGCATTTT
D: TRBD1; size: NA; V: TRBV18; J: TRBJ1-1; CDR3: CASSPSGGVGTEAFF; DNA: TGTGCCAGCTCACCCTCAGGGGGCGTAGGCACTGAAGCTTTCTTT
D: NA; size: NA; V: TRBV5-1; J: TRBJ1-1; CDR3: CASSSRTEAFF; DNA: TGCGCCAGCAGCTCTCGGACTGAAGCTTTCTTT
D: TRBD2; size: NA; V: TRBV4-1; J: TRBJ2-2; CDR3: CASSHPSRGVGTGELFF; DNA: TGCGCCAGCAGCCACCCAAGTCGGGGGGTGGGGACCGGGGAGCTGTTTTTT
D: TRBD1; size: NA; V: TRBV27; J: TRBJ2-7; CDR3: CASSTYGTGRWDEQYF; DNA: TGTGCCAGCAGCACTTACGGGACAGGGAGGTGGGACGAGCAGTACTTC
D: TRBD1; size: NA; V: TRBV7-9; J: TRBJ1-6; CDR3: CASRHGTGRSYNSPLHF; DNA: TGTGCCAGCAGACATGGGACAGGGCGCTCCTATAATTCACCCCTCCACTTT
D: NA; size: NA; V: TRBV6-5; J: TRBJ1-2; CDR3: CASSTDRWGYTF; DNA: TGTGCCAGCAGTACCGACAGGTGGGGCTACACCTTC
D: TRBD2; size: NA; V: TRBV6-4; J: TRBJ2-1; CDR3: CASSDGLAANNEQFF; DNA: TGTGCCAGCAGTGACGGGCTAGCGGCCAACAATGAGCAGTTCTTC
D: TRBD2; size: NA; V: TRBV25-1; J: TRBJ2-3; CDR3: CASTSSGGVTDTQYF; DNA: TGTGCCAGCACCTCTAGCGGGGGAGTTACAGATACGCAGTATTTT
D: TRBD1; size: NA; V: TRBV30; J: TRBJ1-5; CDR3: CAGAGQNNQPQHF; DNA: TGTGCCGGGGCGGGACAGAACAATCAGCCCCAGCATTTT
D: TRBD1; size: NA; V: TRBV5-1; J: TRBJ1-1; CDR3: CASSPRTGGTEAFF; DNA: TGCGCCAGCAGCCCCAGGACAGGAGGCACTGAAGCTTTCTTT
D: TRBD2; size: NA; V: TRBV5-6; J: TRBJ2-7; CDR3: CASRVFRSGRAYEQYF; DNA: TGTGCCAGCAGAGTCTTCAGGAGCGGGAGGGCCTACGAGCAGTACTTC
D: NA; size: NA; V: TRBV5-1; J: TRBJ2-7; CDR3: CASSLAGQLGYEQYF; DNA: TGCGCCAGCAGCTTGGCCGGACAGCTCGGGTACGAGCAGTACTTC
D: NA; size: NA; V: TRBV28; J: TRBJ2-3; CDR3: CASSVQRHTQYF; DNA: TGTGCCAGCAGTGTACAGCGGCATACGCAGTATTTT
D: TRBD1; size: NA; V: TRBV19; J: TRBJ2-2; CDR3: CASSLRDSTTNTGELFF; DNA: TGTGCCAGTTCTCTCCGGGACAGCACGACGAACACCGGGGAGCTGTTTTTT
D: NA; size: once; V: TRBV5-1; J: TRBJ2-3; CDR3: CASSESGVATDTQYF; DNA: TGCGCCAGCAGCGAATCAGGGGTGGCCACAGATACGCAGTATTTT
D: TRBD1; size: NA; V: TRBV9; J: TRBJ1-1; CDR3: CASRGQGSTEAFF; DNA: TGTGCCAGCAGGGGACAGGGGTCCACTGAAGCTTTCTTT
D: NA; size: NA; V: TRBV24-1; J: TRBJ2-5; CDR3: CATSDHGGRPETQYF; DNA: TGTGCCACCAGTGATCACGGGGGGCGCCCAGAGACCCAGTACTTC
D: TRBD2; size: NA; V: TRBV7-2; J: TRBJ2-1; CDR3: CASSLWAGGVNEQFF; DNA: TGTGCCAGCAGCTTATGGGCGGGGGGCGTCAATGAGCAGTTCTTC
D: TRBD1; size: NA; V: TRBV5-1; J: TRBJ2-3; CDR3: CASSPTPGQGPLDTQYF; DNA: TGCGCCAGCAGCCCAACACCGGGACAGGGTCCTCTCGATACGCAGTATTTT